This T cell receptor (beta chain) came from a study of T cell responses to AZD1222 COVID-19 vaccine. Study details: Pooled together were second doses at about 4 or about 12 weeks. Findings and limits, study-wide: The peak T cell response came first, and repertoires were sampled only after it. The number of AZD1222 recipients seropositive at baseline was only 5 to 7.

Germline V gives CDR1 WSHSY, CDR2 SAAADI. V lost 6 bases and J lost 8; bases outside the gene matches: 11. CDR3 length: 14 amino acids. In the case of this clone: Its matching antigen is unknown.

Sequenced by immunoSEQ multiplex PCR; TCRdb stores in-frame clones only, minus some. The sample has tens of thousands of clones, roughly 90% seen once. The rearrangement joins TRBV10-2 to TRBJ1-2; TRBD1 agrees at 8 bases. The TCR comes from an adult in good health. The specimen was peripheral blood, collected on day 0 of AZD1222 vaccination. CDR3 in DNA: TGCGCCAGCAGCGAGCAGGGGGCAGGTAGGGGCTACACCTTC. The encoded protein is CASSEQGAGRGYTF.